This TCR beta chain was sequenced during a study of blood T cell repertoires in COVID-19. TCRdb's table, derived via immunoSEQ multiplex PCR, lists solely in-frame clones and lacks some. Here the sample spans about 110,000 clones, 76% being singletons. The CDR3 covers 15 residues. CDR1 and CDR2 (germline): LNHDA, SQIVND (reference sequence). V gave up 10 bases and J gave up 0 bases; unmatched junction bases: 11. The clonotype comes from a man older than 75 with COVID-19, enrolled during active disease. The material sequenced was peripheral blood. V is TRBV19 and J is TRBJ1-2; 7 nucleotides line up with TRBD1. CDR3 sequence: CATTGQAVPNYGYTF. CDR3 nucleotide sequence: TGTGCCACTACAGGACAGGCGGTCCCTAACTATGGCTACACCTTC.